One T cell receptor (beta chain) is described in this entry. Its antigen remains unknown. Time point in this sample: persistent/refractory GD, antithyroid drugs over 5 years with positive TRAb. Following extraction of RNA from PBMCs, that RNA was used to make the TCR library. Libraries of TCR beta came from iRepertoire HTBI primers plus Arm-PCR of CDR3 regions. TCRdb processed the multiplex PCR reads anew with MiXCR; each CDR3 protein has one entry. The sample carries fewer than 400,000 distinct CDR3 sequences, around 19% recorded once. The sample comes from a study of regulatory T cells in long-lasting Graves disease. From germline, CDR1 is KGHSH and CDR2 LQKENI. The CDR3 length is 18 residues. V gave up 1 base and J gave up 0 bases, with 13 bases separating them. Study-wide findings and caveats: Persistent disease was associated with favored TRBV28 usage and with favored use of TRBJ1-2 and TRBJ2-5.

The receptor comes from a female donor with Graves disease. Source: peripheral blood mononuclear cells (PBMCs), taken when the disease was refractory, from a patient treated with antithyroid drugs. This chain joins TRBV18 and TRBJ1-6; weak D call: TRBD1 (5 bases). DNA of the CDR3: TGTGCCAGCTCACCACGTGGGGCAGAGAGCTCCTATAATTCACCCCTCCACTTT. It is translated as CASSPRGAESSYNSPLHF.